This T cell receptor (beta chain) was recovered during a study of T and B cells in COVID-19 patients. Study summary: Of roughly 21 active-infection patients, under 19 carried comorbidities linked to unfavorable COVID-19 outcome. Study findings and constraints: Patients with COVID-19 reportedly showed strongly skewed T cell receptor beta variable and joining gene usage.

This clonotype was picked up a small number of times. Antigen specificity is unknown. This CDR3 contains 12 residues. Germline CDR1 is SGHDT and CDR2 is YYEEEE. The V gene lost 3 bases and the J gene lost 1 base, with 4 bases spanning the gap. Multiplex PCR with BIOMED2 TRB-A/B primer pools amplified TRB rearrangements. TCRdb re-called the multiplex PCR reads with MiXCR, one entry per CDR3 protein. The sample lists around 6,600 distinct CDR3 sequences; approximately 33% were seen once. Each TRB amplification used about 250-550 ng of genomic DNA from blood. Sequencing was performed on blood. This rearrangement joins TRBV5-6 to TRBJ2-5; no definite D call. The TCR sequence derives from a human donor who had recovered from COVID-19. The CDR3 loop reads CASSSPQETQYF. The CDR3 bases are TGTGCCAGCAGCTCCCCCCAAGAGACCCAGTACTTC. Looking up the rest from reference TRBV5-6 and TRBJ2-5 gives the full variable domain: DAGVTQSPTHLIKTRGQQVTLRCSPKSGHDTVSWYQQALGQGPQFIFQYYEEEERQRGNFPDRFSGHQFPNYSSELNVNALLLGDSALYLCASSSPQETQYFGPGTRLLVL.